The following is a T cell receptor (beta chain) sequence with its context. Sequencing of TCR beta was undertaken in CD8+ and CD4+ T cells derived from blood. The controls were healthy donors who were matched for age and sex. TEMRA cells underwent FACS enrichment and CD8+ and CD4+ T cells underwent negative isolation. Reverse transcription of roughly 0.5 to 1 ug RNA was performed with random hexamers. The authors amplified TCR beta CDR3 across 54 Vbeta and 13 Jbeta using immunoSEQ multiplex PCR. TCRdb itself ran the immunoSEQ multiplex PCR reads through MiXCR, one entry per CDR3 protein. Of roughly 200,000 distinct CDR3 sequences in the sample, approximately 95% were seen once. The CDR3 extends over 16 amino acids. V lost 5 bases, J lost 1 base, and 6 bases stayed unmatched. CDR1 and CDR2 (germline): SGHAT, FQNNGV. The source of the sample is a study of CD8 T cells in Susac syndrome.

This TCR was sampled from a human donor in good health. The rearrangement uses TRBV11-2 and TRBJ2-3, with 10 positions matching TRBD2. Sequencing was done on a sample of CD4+ T cells from PBMCs. The CDR3 loop reads CASSPLSGRGTDTQYF. The CDR3, as DNA: TGTGCCAGCAGCCCCCTCAGCGGGAGGGGCACAGATACGCAGTATTTT.